These T cell receptor beta chains were read from a single sample in a study of T-cell memory formation after mild COVID-19. One entry per CDR3 protein, called by TCRdb with MiXCR from the 5' RACE reads. This sample has hundreds of thousands of distinct CDR3 sequences, with approximately 15% found just once. Sequencing was carried out using PBMCs or a T cell subset sorted from them (not recorded which). The receptors originated from an adult woman who had mild COVID-19 (a few samples of this study predate the infection). Cell type and time point are not known. Both conserved end residues are part of each CDR3. A D gene is named only where the DNA matches it firmly. Clone size appears in some rows only: once, few, many, or a class for an expanded clone.

clone_size: few; d_call: NA; j_call: TRBJ1-4; v_call: TRBV20-1; cdr3_aa: CSARLSLSSEKLFF; cdr3_nt: TGCAGTGCTAGACTCAGTTTATCGTCTGAAAAACTGTTTTTT
clone_size: few; d_call: NA; j_call: TRBJ1-4; v_call: TRBV29-1; cdr3_aa: CSVSLPTNEKLFF; cdr3_nt: TGCAGCGTCTCCTTGCCAACTAATGAAAAACTGTTTTTT
clone_size: NA; d_call: NA; j_call: TRBJ1-1; v_call: TRBV6-1; cdr3_aa: CASSEAAGLMNTEAFF; cdr3_nt: TGTGCCAGCAGTGAAGCGGCGGGACTGATGAACACTGAAGCTTTCTTT
clone_size: few; d_call: NA; j_call: TRBJ2-1; v_call: TRBV6-6; cdr3_aa: CASSYWVNGGHNEQFF; cdr3_nt: TGTGCCAGCAGTTACTGGGTGAACGGGGGTCACAATGAGCAGTTCTTC
clone_size: NA; d_call: NA; j_call: TRBJ1-5; v_call: TRBV6-1; cdr3_aa: CASTPGRALSNQPQHF; cdr3_nt: TGTGCCAGCACCCCAGGTAGGGCACTAAGCAATCAGCCCCAGCATTTT
clone_size: few; d_call: TRBD1; j_call: TRBJ2-3; v_call: TRBV5-1; cdr3_aa: CASSLGQGNTDTQYF; cdr3_nt: TGTGCCAGCAGTTTGGGACAGGGAAACACAGATACGCAGTATTTT
clone_size: NA; d_call: NA; j_call: TRBJ2-2; v_call: TRBV7-9; cdr3_aa: CASSLQGNANTGELFF; cdr3_nt: TGTGCCAGCAGCTTACAGGGGAACGCGAACACCGGGGAGCTGTTTTTT
clone_size: NA; d_call: NA; j_call: TRBJ1-1; v_call: TRBV7-9; cdr3_aa: CASSEGLDTEAFF; cdr3_nt: TGTGCCAGCTCTGAGGGTTTAGACACTGAAGCTTTCTTT
clone_size: few; d_call: NA; j_call: TRBJ2-5; v_call: TRBV25-1; cdr3_aa: CASSTWESSRETQYF; cdr3_nt: TGTGCCAGCAGTACCTGGGAGTCCTCTAGGGAGACCCAGTACTTC
clone_size: NA; d_call: TRBD2; j_call: TRBJ2-7; v_call: TRBV20-1; cdr3_aa: CSARDWSGGGYEQYF; cdr3_nt: TGCAGTGCTAGAGATTGGAGTGGCGGGGGTTACGAGCAGTACTTC
clone_size: many; d_call: NA; j_call: TRBJ1-5; v_call: TRBV2; cdr3_aa: CASSERRAGAQPQHF; cdr3_nt: TGTGCCAGCAGTGAAAGGCGGGCGGGGGCTCAGCCCCAGCATTTT
clone_size: few; d_call: TRBD2; j_call: TRBJ2-2; v_call: TRBV7-9; cdr3_aa: CASSSSGSNTGELFF; cdr3_nt: TGTGCCAGCAGCTCCAGCGGGAGTAACACCGGGGAGCTGTTTTTT
clone_size: NA; d_call: TRBD1; j_call: TRBJ1-1; v_call: TRBV9; cdr3_aa: CASSATGTGTEAFF; cdr3_nt: TGTGCCAGCAGCGCGACAGGGACGGGCACTGAAGCTTTCTTT
clone_size: few; d_call: NA; j_call: TRBJ1-1; v_call: TRBV29-1; cdr3_aa: CSVSDSPNTEAFF; cdr3_nt: TGCAGCGTCTCGGACAGTCCGAACACTGAAGCTTTCTTT
clone_size: few; d_call: TRBD1; j_call: TRBJ2-7; v_call: TRBV20-1; cdr3_aa: CSAQVATGGMYEQYF; cdr3_nt: TGCAGTGCCCAGGTAGCGACAGGGGGCATGTACGAGCAGTACTTC
clone_size: NA; d_call: TRBD1; j_call: TRBJ2-2; v_call: TRBV4-1; cdr3_aa: CASNPRPGQGAKGTGELFF; cdr3_nt: TGCGCCAGCAACCCTCGCCCCGGACAGGGGGCGAAAGGCACCGGGGAGCTGTTTTTT
clone_size: NA; d_call: NA; j_call: TRBJ1-2; v_call: TRBV6-5; cdr3_aa: CASSYSYRDYGYTF; cdr3_nt: TGTGCCAGCAGTTACTCGTATAGGGACTATGGCTACACCTTC
clone_size: once; d_call: TRBD2; j_call: TRBJ2-3; v_call: TRBV2; cdr3_aa: CASLASGGTDTQYF; cdr3_nt: TGTGCCAGCTTGGCTAGCGGGGGGACAGATACGCAGTATTTT
clone_size: few; d_call: TRBD1; j_call: TRBJ1-1; v_call: TRBV5-1; cdr3_aa: CASSTTDRGINTEAFF; cdr3_nt: TGCGCCAGCAGCACAACAGACAGGGGAATAAACACTGAAGCTTTCTTT
clone_size: few; d_call: NA; j_call: TRBJ2-7; v_call: TRBV20-1; cdr3_aa: CSATTGYEQYF; cdr3_nt: TGCAGTGCCACCACAGGGTACGAGCAGTACTTC
clone_size: NA; d_call: NA; j_call: TRBJ2-2; v_call: TRBV7-6; cdr3_aa: CASSPEASLLLYDGELFF; cdr3_nt: TGTGCCAGCAGCCCCGAGGCTAGCTTGTTGTTATACGACGGGGAGCTGTTTTTT
clone_size: NA; d_call: NA; j_call: TRBJ1-1; v_call: TRBV12-3/TRBV12-4; cdr3_aa: CASIGRNLNTEAFF; cdr3_nt: TGTGCCAGCATAGGCAGGAATTTGAACACTGAAGCTTTCTTT
clone_size: few; d_call: TRBD1; j_call: TRBJ2-6; v_call: TRBV4-2; cdr3_aa: CASRRTGGNSGANVLTF; cdr3_nt: TGTGCCAGCAGACGGACAGGGGGGAACTCTGGGGCCAACGTCCTGACTTTC
clone_size: NA; d_call: NA; j_call: TRBJ2-3; v_call: TRBV5-1; cdr3_aa: CASMLEGTPPTDTQYF; cdr3_nt: TGCGCCAGCATGCTCGAGGGGACTCCCCCCACAGATACGCAGTATTTT
clone_size: NA; d_call: NA; j_call: TRBJ1-5; v_call: TRBV27; cdr3_aa: CASSFMNQPQHF; cdr3_nt: TGTGCCAGCAGTTTTATGAATCAGCCCCAGCATTTT
clone_size: NA; d_call: TRBD1; j_call: TRBJ2-7; v_call: TRBV6-2/TRBV6-3; cdr3_aa: CASRRDRVREQYF; cdr3_nt: TGTGCCAGCAGACGGGACAGGGTGCGCGAGCAGTACTTC
clone_size: NA; d_call: TRBD1; j_call: TRBJ2-1; v_call: TRBV7-9; cdr3_aa: CASSPLGAGTGDHEQFF; cdr3_nt: TGTGCCAGCAGCCCTTTAGGGGCCGGGACAGGGGACCATGAGCAGTTCTTC
clone_size: few; d_call: TRBD2; j_call: TRBJ2-5; v_call: TRBV5-6; cdr3_aa: CASSLVVLAGVLGETQYF; cdr3_nt: TGTGCCAGCAGCTTGGTGGTACTAGCGGGAGTTTTAGGAGAGACCCAGTACTTC
clone_size: NA; d_call: NA; j_call: TRBJ2-1; v_call: TRBV11-3; cdr3_aa: CASSFRAIAAVSYNEQFF; cdr3_nt: TGTGCCAGCAGCTTCCGGGCCATAGCGGCGGTTTCCTACAATGAGCAGTTCTTC
clone_size: many; d_call: NA; j_call: TRBJ2-7; v_call: TRBV30; cdr3_aa: CAWSVTAVEQYF; cdr3_nt: TGTGCCTGGAGTGTAACGGCAGTCGAGCAGTACTTC
clone_size: NA; d_call: NA; j_call: TRBJ2-4; v_call: TRBV19; cdr3_aa: CASSPSQQGHGAKNIQYF; cdr3_nt: TGTGCCAGTAGTCCGAGCCAGCAGGGACACGGAGCCAAAAACATTCAGTACTTC
clone_size: NA; d_call: NA; j_call: TRBJ1-1; v_call: TRBV6-4; cdr3_aa: CASSPTGNPNTEAFF; cdr3_nt: TGTGCCAGCAGCCCCACAGGGAACCCGAACACTGAAGCTTTCTTT
clone_size: few; d_call: TRBD1; j_call: TRBJ2-7; v_call: TRBV5-6; cdr3_aa: CASSPPTGKPYEQYF; cdr3_nt: TGTGCCAGCAGCCCCCCGACAGGGAAACCCTACGAGCAGTACTTC
clone_size: NA; d_call: TRBD2; j_call: TRBJ2-1; v_call: TRBV12-3/TRBV12-4; cdr3_aa: CASIRTGTSGVRSSYNEQFF; cdr3_nt: TGTGCCAGCATCAGGACCGGGACTAGCGGGGTAAGGAGCTCCTACAATGAGCAGTTCTTC
clone_size: few; d_call: NA; j_call: TRBJ1-3; v_call: TRBV12-3/TRBV12-4; cdr3_aa: CASSFSSGRSGNTIYF; cdr3_nt: TGTGCCAGCAGTTTCTCGTCAGGGAGGTCTGGAAACACCATATATTTT
clone_size: NA; d_call: NA; j_call: TRBJ1-6; v_call: TRBV19; cdr3_aa: CASSITWYVGNSPLHF; cdr3_nt: TGTGCCAGTAGTATTACGTGGTACGTGGGAAATTCACCCCTCCACTTT
clone_size: NA; d_call: TRBD2; j_call: TRBJ2-5; v_call: TRBV25-1; cdr3_aa: CASRTSGKQETQYF; cdr3_nt: TGTGCCAGCAGGACTAGCGGAAAACAAGAGACCCAGTACTTC
clone_size: NA; d_call: NA; j_call: TRBJ1-1; v_call: TRBV25-1; cdr3_aa: CASSEQDRNTEAFF; cdr3_nt: TGTGCCAGCAGTGAACAGGACCGGAACACTGAAGCTTTCTTT
clone_size: NA; d_call: NA; j_call: TRBJ2-3; v_call: TRBV5-1; cdr3_aa: CASSLVPNTDTQYF; cdr3_nt: TGCGCCAGCAGCTTGGTTCCTAATACAGATACGCAGTATTTT
clone_size: NA; d_call: TRBD2; j_call: TRBJ2-5; v_call: TRBV6-2/TRBV6-3; cdr3_aa: CASSPWGRAGKETQYF; cdr3_nt: TGTGCCAGCAGTCCTTGGGGGAGGGCCGGCAAAGAGACCCAGTACTTC
clone_size: few; d_call: TRBD1; j_call: TRBJ1-1; v_call: TRBV7-9; cdr3_aa: CASSQGQAKREAFF; cdr3_nt: TGTGCCAGCAGCCAGGGACAGGCTAAGAGAGAAGCTTTCTTT
clone_size: NA; d_call: TRBD1; j_call: TRBJ2-7; v_call: TRBV29-1; cdr3_aa: CSVQFGTGAHEQYF; cdr3_nt: TGCAGCGTCCAGTTCGGGACAGGGGCCCACGAGCAGTACTTC
clone_size: few; d_call: NA; j_call: TRBJ2-3; v_call: TRBV5-1; cdr3_aa: CASSRRTTDTQYF; cdr3_nt: TGCGCCAGCAGCAGGAGGACCACAGATACGCAGTATTTT
clone_size: few; d_call: NA; j_call: TRBJ1-2; v_call: TRBV12-3/TRBV12-4; cdr3_aa: CASTTYRFAYGYTF; cdr3_nt: TGTGCCAGCACCACCTACAGGTTCGCATATGGCTACACCTTC
clone_size: NA; d_call: NA; j_call: TRBJ2-1; v_call: TRBV7-2; cdr3_aa: CASSSPGANEQFF; cdr3_nt: TGTGCCAGCAGCTCCCCAGGGGCGAATGAGCAGTTCTTC
clone_size: few; d_call: TRBD1; j_call: TRBJ1-2; v_call: TRBV7-9; cdr3_aa: CASWGGQGRSYGYTF; cdr3_nt: TGTGCCAGCTGGGGGGGACAGGGACGTTCCTATGGCTACACCTTC
clone_size: NA; d_call: TRBD1; j_call: TRBJ2-7; v_call: TRBV29-1; cdr3_aa: CSVKTGQGAEQYF; cdr3_nt: TGCAGCGTCAAAACCGGACAGGGGGCCGAGCAGTACTTC
clone_size: NA; d_call: TRBD1; j_call: TRBJ1-1; v_call: TRBV7-9; cdr3_aa: CASSLPGGDTEAFF; cdr3_nt: TGTGCCAGCAGCTTACCAGGGGGAGACACTGAAGCTTTCTTT
clone_size: many; d_call: NA; j_call: TRBJ1-1; v_call: TRBV7-2; cdr3_aa: CASRRGDNTEAFF; cdr3_nt: TGTGCCAGCAGGAGAGGGGACAACACTGAAGCTTTCTTT
clone_size: few; d_call: TRBD1; j_call: TRBJ2-1; v_call: TRBV20-1; cdr3_aa: CSARGLGQDNEQFF; cdr3_nt: TGCAGTGCTAGAGGCCTGGGACAGGACAATGAGCAGTTCTTC
clone_size: NA; d_call: NA; j_call: TRBJ2-2; v_call: TRBV24-1; cdr3_aa: CATSDDDGYTGELFF; cdr3_nt: TGTGCCACCAGTGATGATGACGGGTACACCGGGGAGCTGTTTTTT
clone_size: NA; d_call: TRBD2; j_call: TRBJ2-1; v_call: TRBV2; cdr3_aa: CARGLAGGYNEQFF; cdr3_nt: TGTGCCAGGGGACTAGCGGGGGGGTACAATGAGCAGTTCTTC